These T cell receptor beta chains were read from a single sample in a study of regulatory T cells in long-lasting Graves disease. TCRdb independently ran MiXCR on the multiplex PCR reads; one entry per CDR3 protein. The sample shows some 370,000 distinct CDR3 sequences, approximately 12% of them seen only once. The data were also submitted as part of a second study, on T cells in Graves' hyperthyroidism and ophthalmopathy.

Material: peripheral blood mononuclear cells (PBMCs), obtained at new diagnosis, from a patient treated with antithyroid drugs. These receptors originate from a woman in her late teens or twenties with Graves disease. The CDR3 runs from the conserved cysteine through the conserved F or W. The D gene is left open where the match is weak. Clone sizes are given selectively: once, few, many, or a class where the clone is expanded.

CDR3 protein | CDR3 DNA | clone size | J gene | D gene | V gene
CASSLVQGPRGDEQFF | TGTGCCAGCTCACTTGTACAGGGTCCTCGTGGAGATGAGCAGTTCTTC | . | TRBJ2-1 | . | TRBV18
CASRFASGARADTQYF | TGTGCCAGCAGATTCGCTAGCGGGGCCAGGGCAGATACGCAGTATTTT | . | TRBJ2-3 | TRBD2 | TRBV6-1
CASSYRRSLETQYF | TGTGCCAGCAGCTACAGGCGGAGCCTAGAGACCCAGTACTTC | many | TRBJ2-5 | . | TRBV6-5
CASSPPVAGRDEQFF | TGTGCCAGCTCACCACCGGTAGCAGGGAGGGATGAGCAGTTCTTC | . | TRBJ2-1 | TRBD2 | TRBV18
CSARDRIAGGGDEQFF | TGCAGTGCTAGAGATCGGATTGCAGGGGGAGGTGATGAGCAGTTCTTC | . | TRBJ2-1 | . | TRBV20-1
CASRGTGGYTF | TGTGCCAGCAGGGGGACAGGGGGCTACACCTTC | few | TRBJ1-2 | TRBD1 | TRBV6-2/TRBV6-3
CASSLGLTEAFF | TGTGCCAGCAGCTTGGGGTTGACTGAAGCTTTCTTT | many | TRBJ1-1 | . | TRBV7-9
CAISERTSGSQETQYF | TGTGCCATCAGTGAACGGACTAGCGGTTCCCAAGAGACCCAGTACTTC | many | TRBJ2-5 | TRBD2 | TRBV10-3
CASSPYGANVLTF | TGTGCCAGCTCACCGTATGGGGCCAACGTCCTGACTTTC | few | TRBJ2-6 | . | TRBV18
CASSLDATVEQYF | TGTGCCAGCAGCTTAGACGCCACGGTCGAGCAGTACTTC | many | TRBJ2-7 | . | TRBV7-6
CASSSNAGTGGTEAFF | TGCGCCAGCAGCTCGAACGCCGGGACAGGGGGCACTGAAGCTTTCTTT | few | TRBJ1-1 | TRBD1 | TRBV5-1
CASSQADRTNTGELFF | TGTGCCAGCAGCCAAGCTGACAGGACGAACACCGGGGAGCTGTTTTTT | few | TRBJ2-2 | . | TRBV4-2
CASSYEGLEQFF | TGTGCCAGCAGTTACGAGGGTTTGGAACAGTTCTTC | many | TRBJ2-1 | . | TRBV6-2/TRBV6-3
CAWRVLSGRASTDTQYF | TGTGCCTGGAGGGTCCTTAGCGGGAGGGCGAGCACAGATACGCAGTATTTT | many | TRBJ2-3 | TRBD2 | TRBV30
CASSFDRIRYGYTF | TGTGCCAGCAGCTTTGACAGGATTAGATATGGCTACACCTTC | many | TRBJ1-2 | . | TRBV11-2
CASSYSWDREEVDYGYTF | TGTGCCAGCAGTTACTCATGGGACAGGGAAGAAGTTGACTATGGCTACACCTTC | many | TRBJ1-2 | TRBD1 | TRBV6-5
CASSPRPRGPEEAFF | TGTGCCAGCAGTCCTCGCCCTAGGGGCCCAGAGGAAGCTTTCTTT | many | TRBJ1-1 | . | TRBV7-6
CASSQRESSYEQYF | TGTGCCAGCAGTCAGCGAGAGAGCTCCTACGAGCAGTACTTC | . | TRBJ2-7 | . | TRBV6-1
CASSPELTSGRQYVDTQYF | TGTGCCAGCTCACCAGAATTGACTAGCGGGAGACAGTATGTAGATACGCAGTATTTT | few | TRBJ2-3 | TRBD2 | TRBV18
CAISDEGGDYGYTF | TGTGCCATCAGTGACGAGGGAGGGGACTATGGCTACACCTTC | few | TRBJ1-2 | . | TRBV10-3